This T cell receptor beta chain was identified during a study of shared clonotypes between healthy human individuals. In the study overall: Used for every donor were three CD4 naive, three CD4 memory, two CD8 naive and one CD8 memory plate. Study conclusions and caveats: Among the subsets, naive ones generally showed larger estimated richness than memory ones. The four-donor shared clonotypes exceeded non-shared clonotypes in generation probability, with non-shared ones scoring lower.

The run depth of the assay was deep. Clones were sequenced by immunoSEQ multiplex PCR, and TCRdb holds only the in-frame ones, with some missing. The table has fewer than 3 million clones, under 95% seen once; the top ten hold about 0.41%. Per germline, CDR1 LNHDA and CDR2 SQIVND (reference sequence). Losses at the gene ends were 6 bases for V and 5 bases for J; bases not matched to a gene: 9. The CDR3 loop spans 15 amino acids. To note about this clone: What it binds is not known.

The chain joins TRBV19 to TRBJ1-1; 10 bases line up with TRBD1. The material sequenced was naive CD4+ T cells from PBMCs. Subset denoted: CD45RA+ positively selected. This TCR was recovered from a man between 18 and 35 years old in good health. Some clones in this sample may be carry-over from other donors' samples. The CDR3 DNA reads as TGTGCCAGTAGCCGAAAGACAGGGGGCAGGACTGAAGCTTTCTTT. This sequence encodes CASSRKTGGRTEAFF.